These 19 T cell receptor beta chains came from one sample sequenced in a study of cytomegalovirus exposure and HLA in healthy donors. PCR employed 60 Vbeta and 13 Jbeta primers. TCRdb's table, derived via immunoSEQ multiplex PCR, lists solely in-frame clones and lacks some. Of tens of thousands of clones in the sample, roughly 79% are singletons; the top ten hold 0.5% to 0.65%. The sequencing sample was made of PBMCs. The source is a man aged 25-40 years in good health and CMV-seronegative.

CDR3 amino acids: CASSPPDSRQHGYTF. DNA for the CDR3: TGTGCCAGCTCACCCCCAGACTCCCGGCAACATGGCTACACCTTC. This chain links TRBV18 with TRBJ1-2; D ambiguous. The CDR3 has 15 residues. The germline V gene has CDR1 KGHSH and CDR2 LQKENI. Trimming cost V 3 bases and J 6 bases, with 17 bases left between them. Filled out from reference TRBV18 and TRBJ1-2, the complete variable domain reads NAGVMQNPRHLVRRRGQEARLRCSPMKGHSHVYWYRQLPEEGLKFMVYLQKENIIDESGMPKERFSAEFPKEGPSILRIQQVVRGDSAAYFCASSPPDSRQHGYTFGSGTRLTVV.

V usage is TRBV27 and J usage is TRBJ2-7; TRBD1 matches at 9 bases. Unmatched junction bases numbered 4, after V lost 3 bases and J lost 1 base. Germline V gives CDR1 MNHEY, CDR2 SMNVEV (reference sequence). The CDR3 runs to 15 residues. CDR3 in DNA: TGTGCCAGCAGTTTGGGACAGGGCCAATCCTACGAGCAGTACGTC. Its protein product is CASSLGQGQSYEQYV.

The chain uses TRBV15 and TRBJ2-1; possibly TRBD1 for D (5 bases). Trimming removed 5 bases from V and 10 bases from J, with 21 bases in between. The CDR3 contains 15 residues. Germline assignment: CDR1 LNHNV and CDR2 YYDKDF (reference sequence). CDR3: CATSFTGDSSREQFF. DNA of the CDR3: TGTGCCACCAGCTTCACGGGTGACAGCTCACGGGAGCAGTTCTTC.

The rearrangement joins TRBV13 to TRBJ2-2, with D perhaps TRBD1 (5 bases). Germline CDR1 is PRHDT and CDR2 is FYEKMQ (reference sequence). The V end was cut by 1 base, the J end by 6 bases, with 15 bases between. CDR3 size: 16 residues. The CDR3 coding sequence is TGTGCCAGCAGCTTAGAGTCAGGGAAGATCGCCGGGGAGCTGTTTTTT. As protein: CASSLESGKIAGELFF.

The V gene is TRBV5-1, the J gene TRBJ1-1; D remains unclear. The germline gives CDR1 SGHRS, CDR2 YFSETQ. V lost 0 bases and J lost 1, with 4 bases in between. The CDR3 spans 13 residues. The CDR3 protein is CASSLAGNTEAFF. In DNA form, the CDR3 reads TGCGCCAGCAGCTTGGCAGGGAACACTGAAGCTTTCTTT.

This sequence joins TRBV5-1 and TRBJ2-2; the match to TRBD2 covers 11 bases. V gave up 2 bases and J gave up 4 bases; unmatched junction bases: 4. From germline, CDR1 is SGHRS and CDR2 YFSETQ. CDR3 size: 16 residues. The CDR3 bases are TGCGCCAGCAGCTTTAGACTAGCGGGACCCACCGGGGAGCTGTTTTTT. Translated: CASSFRLAGPTGELFF.

This clone appeared once. The chain carries TRBV5-1 and TRBJ1-2; perhaps TRBD1 as D (5 bases). The CDR3 has 14 residues. Germline V CDR1 and CDR2: SGHRS, YFSETQ. V was trimmed by 3 bases and J by 8 bases, leaving 17 bases between them. The CDR3 bases are TGCGCCAGCAGCTATTCGGCCGGGACTGACGGCTACACCTTC. Translating it yields CASSYSAGTDGYTF.

This clone was recorded once. The rearrangement joins TRBV19 to TRBJ1-4, with D uncertain. The CDR3 is 14 amino acids. V gave up 4 bases and J gave up 4 bases, with 10 bases separating them. Germline values: CDR1 LNHDA, CDR2 SQIVND (reference sequence). CDR3 DNA: TGTGCCAGTAGTAAAGGACTGAATAATGAAAAACTGTTTTTT. Amino acid sequence: CASSKGLNNEKLFF.

The V call is TRBV2, the J call TRBJ2-5; tentative D call: TRBD1 (5 bases). The germline gives CDR1 SNHLY, CDR2 FYNNEI. This CDR3 has 15 residues. The germline V and J ends were trimmed by 6 bases and 1 base, with 15 bases remaining between them. CDR3 coding DNA: TGTGCCAGCAGGGTCAGGGCCTTTCTCCAAGAGACCCAGTACTTC. Translation gives CASRVRAFLQETQYF.

CDR3 nucleotide sequence: TGTGCCAGCAGCCCTAACAGGGGAAACACTGAAGCTTTCTTT. As protein: CASSPNRGNTEAFF. The chain combines TRBV14 with TRBJ1-1; 7 bases agree with TRBD1. From germline, CDR1 is SGHDN and CDR2 FVKESK. With V trimmed by 4 bases and J by 2 bases, 4 bases remained unmatched. The CDR3 contains 14 residues. Using reference TRBV14 and TRBJ1-1 for the parts outside the CDR3, the full variable domain is EAGVTQFPSHSVIEKGQTVTLRCDPISGHDNLYWYRRVMGKEIKFLLHFVKESKQDESGMPNNRFLAERTGGTYSTLKVQPAELEDSGVYFCASSPNRGNTEAFFGQGTRLTVV.

This sequence joins TRBV5-6 and TRBJ2-7; the D gene is possibly TRBD1 (5 bases). The CDR3 loop spans 12 amino acids. Germline-derived CDR1 and CDR2 are SGHDT and YYEEEE. Trimming removed 4 bases from V and 6 bases from J, with 11 bases in between. Written as DNA, the CDR3 is TGTGCCAGCAGCCAGGGCTTGAGCGAGCAGTACTTC. Translating it yields CASSQGLSEQYF.

The J gene is TRBJ2-1, the V gene TRBV5-1, with 8 nucleotides matching TRBD2. The V and J ends lost 4 bases and 2 bases, in that order; junction bases with no gene match: 5. This CDR3 has 15 residues. Germline-derived CDR1 and CDR2 are SGHRS and YFSETQ. CDR3 sequence: CASSLSGVPYNEQFF. DNA for the CDR3: TGCGCCAGCAGCCTTAGCGGGGTCCCCTACAATGAGCAGTTCTTC.

This rearrangement joins TRBV4-1 to TRBJ1-5; TRBD1 is a possible D gene (5 bases). The length of the CDR3 is 16 residues. Germline CDR1 MGHRA, CDR2 YSYEKL. V shed 1 base and J shed 4 bases, with 14 bases lying between them. CDR3 region: CASSQALRERNQPQHF. The CDR3 nucleotides read TGCGCCAGCAGCCAAGCCCTCAGGGAAAGAAATCAGCCCCAGCATTTT.

This chain joins TRBV5-1 and TRBJ1-2, with 7 bases that match TRBD1. Germline CDR1 is SGHRS and CDR2 is YFSETQ. This CDR3 is 14 amino acids long. After removal of 2 bases from V and 12 bases from J, the junction contained 13 bases not matched to a gene. This chain's CDR3 is CASSLTDRAPWHTF. The CDR3 nucleotides are TGCGCCAGCAGCTTAACAGACAGGGCCCCGTGGCACACCTTC.

The chain joins TRBV7-9 to TRBJ2-1, with TRBD1 identical over 8 bases. The junction had 2 bases not matched to a gene; V was cut back by 5 bases and J by 8 bases. Germline V gene data show CDR1 as SEHNR and CDR2 as FQNEAQ (reference sequence). The CDR3 contains 12 residues. The CDR3 region has the DNA TGTGCCAGCAGCCGGACAGGGCATGAGCAGTTCTTC. Its protein is CASSRTGHEQFF.

This sequence joins TRBV2 and TRBJ1-1; 8 bases are a match to TRBD1. J was trimmed by 4 bases and V by 1 base; bases with no gene match: 8. CDR1 is SNHLY and CDR2 is FYNNEI in the germline V gene. CDR3 length equals 16 residues. The CDR3 coding sequence is TGTGCCAGCAGTGAAGATGGCAGGGGGCCGGGCACTGAAGCTTTCTTT. This gives the protein CASSEDGRGPGTEAFF.

This clone appeared a few times. The chain joins TRBV5-4 to TRBJ1-1; a possible D gene is TRBD1 (6 bases). V lost 3 bases to trimming and J lost 1 base, with 13 bases between them. Germline assignment: CDR1 SGHNT and CDR2 YYREEE (reference sequence). The CDR3 contains 15 residues. CDR3 in DNA: TGTGCCAGCAGCTCCCGGGACAATCAGAACACTGAAGCTTTCTTT. It encodes CASSSRDNQNTEAFF.

The chain links TRBV13 to TRBJ2-2; 7 bases match TRBD1. Germline assignment: CDR1 PRHDT and CDR2 FYEKMQ (reference sequence). V was clipped by 1 base and J by 5 bases; unmatched bases: 10. The CDR3 is made up of 17 amino acids. CDR3 amino acids: CASSLDQGGRTTGELFF. The CDR3 region has the DNA TGTGCCAGCAGCTTAGACCAAGGGGGCAGGACGACCGGGGAGCTGTTTTTT.

This clone has a handful of counts. The chain carries TRBV6-1 and TRBJ1-5; TRBD1 agrees at 9 bases. The germline gives CDR1 MNHNS, CDR2 SASEGT. Trimming removed 2 bases from V and 0 bases from J; junction bases left unmatched: 8. CDR3 length equals 18 residues. The CDR3 sequence is CASSERKSGQGSNQPQHF. Written as DNA, the CDR3 is TGTGCCAGCAGTGAAAGGAAATCGGGACAGGGTAGCAATCAGCCCCAGCATTTT.